This entry is about one T cell receptor (beta chain). This sample is part of a study of blood T cell repertoires in COVID-19. Using immunoSEQ multiplex PCR, the repertoire was profiled, and TCRdb retains in-frame clones only, with some absent. Of roughly 300,000 clones listed, 70% to 90% are singletons. The CDR3 spans 12 residues. CDR1 and CDR2 from the germline V gene are SQVTM and ANQGSEA. V was pared by 4 bases and J by 3 bases, with 9 bases between. This TCR came from a woman between 45 and 60 years old who had recovered from COVID-19. The V call is TRBV29-1, the J call TRBJ1-1; maybe TRBD1 (6 bases). Sequenced: peripheral blood. CDR3 bases: TGCAGCGTTGCTCCAGGGGACACTGAAGCTTTCTTT. Amino acids: CSVAPGDTEAFF.